The 30 T cell receptor beta chains in this list originate from one sample, sequenced in a study of blood T cell repertoires in COVID-19 (dated by TCRdb to about 2020). The library was prepared using the immunoSEQ multiplex PCR assay. TCRdb's version of the immuneACCESS table is confined to in-frame rearrangements and falls short of the full clone set. An unresolved V gene accounts for under half of the shortfall where checked; the remainder is of unknown origin. The sample table contains around 30,000 clones; only one count was recorded for 77% of them. The ten most abundant clones make up roughly 8.5% of the sample. Input material: peripheral blood. The receptors originated from a woman between 65 and 79 years old with active or convalescent COVID-19.

This chain links TRBV5-1 with TRBJ2-1; TRBD2 aligns across 10 bases. Trimming at V came to 3 bases and at J to 6 bases, leaving 6 bases not matched to a gene. Germline CDR1 and CDR2: SGHRS and YFSETQ. The CDR3 runs to 15 residues. The CDR3 sequence is CASSSLAGGLNEQFF. The CDR3 bases are TGCGCCAGCAGCTCGTTAGCGGGAGGACTCAATGAGCAGTTCTTC.

The genes are TRBV18 and TRBJ1-3; maybe TRBD1 (6 bases). Germline V gene data show CDR1 as KGHSH and CDR2 as LQKENI. CDR3 size: 13 residues. The V and J ends lost 7 bases and 4 bases respectively, with 11 bases between them. The CDR3 protein is CASFQTGGNTIYF. The CDR3 nucleotides are TGTGCCAGCTTCCAGACAGGAGGAAACACCATATATTTT.

The chain links TRBV7-8 to TRBJ2-3; a possible D gene is TRBD1 (7 bases). The V and J ends lost 5 bases and 2 bases respectively, with 26 bases between them. This CDR3 contains 19 residues. Per germline, CDR1 SGHVS and CDR2 FQNEAQ. The DNA for the CDR3 is TGTGCCAGCAGCGTAACGGTGCAGGGGGGCTTGCGCGACACAGATACGCAGTATTTT. Its translation is CASSVTVQGGLRDTDTQYF.

This clone was found a few times. V usage is TRBV15 and J usage is TRBJ2-1; 10 bases map to TRBD2. The CDR3 runs to 16 residues. Germline V lookup: CDR1 LNHNV, CDR2 YYDKDF (reference sequence). V lost 0 bases and J lost 10; bases outside the gene matches: 9. CDR3 sequence (DNA): TGTGCCACCAGCAGAGATACTAGCGGGAATCTTGGGGAGCAGTTCTTC. Its protein product is CATSRDTSGNLGEQFF.

V usage is TRBV7-2 and J usage is TRBJ1-5, with 7 nucleotides matching TRBD1. V lost 4 bases to trimming and J lost 4 bases; unmatched junction nucleotides: 1. This CDR3 spans 13 amino acids. The germline V gene has CDR1 SGHTA and CDR2 FQGNSA. The CDR3 here is CASSSTGNQPQHF. CDR3 nucleotide sequence: TGTGCCAGCAGCTCGACAGGGAATCAGCCCCAGCATTTT.

The CDR3 sequence: CATSDSAGTTKNTGELFF. In nucleotides, the CDR3 is TGTGCCACCAGTGATTCGGCCGGGACAACAAAGAACACCGGGGAGCTGTTTTTT. The gene calls are TRBV24-1 and TRBJ2-2, with D possibly matching TRBD1 (6 bases). The germline V gene encodes CDR1 KGHDR and CDR2 SFDVKD. This CDR3 contains 18 residues. The V end was cut by 2 bases, the J end by 1 base, with 16 bases between.

The CDR3 region is CASSGDGASGGYTF. Written as DNA, the CDR3 is TGTGCCAGCAGCGGCGACGGAGCCAGCGGGGGCTACACCTTC. This rearrangement joins TRBV3-1 (or the pseudogene TRBV3-2) to TRBJ1-2, with D uncertain. The CDR3 has 14 residues. Looked up from germline, CDR1 is LGHDT and CDR2 is YNNKEL (reference sequence). Trimming cost V 5 bases and J 8 bases, with 18 bases left between them.

The chain carries TRBV5-1 and TRBJ1-2, with TRBD1 as a possible D gene (5 bases). CDR1 is SGHRS and CDR2 is YFSETQ in the germline V gene. V was clipped by 3 bases and J by 5 bases, with 11 bases between them. The CDR3 consists of 13 residues. CDR3 bases: TGCGCCAGCAGCTCACCGGGACTTTATGGCTACACCTTC. It yields the protein CASSSPGLYGYTF.

The rearrangement joins TRBV18 to TRBJ2-5; 8 bases line up with TRBD1. Germline lookup yields CDR1 KGHSH and CDR2 LQKENI. Trimming removed 4 bases from V and 4 bases from J; junction bases left unmatched: 2. This CDR3 spans 13 amino acids. CDR3 residues: CASSQQGGETQYF. The CDR3 DNA sequence: TGTGCCAGCTCACAACAGGGGGGAGAGACCCAGTACTTC.

This chain uses TRBV4-3 with TRBJ2-3, with 14 positions matching TRBD2. With 5 bases clipped from V and 4 bases from J, the junction kept 2 bases outside the gene matches. In germline, CDR1 is LGHNA, CDR2 YSLEER. The CDR3 runs to 15 residues. The CDR3 loop reads CASSRLAGGPDTQYF. The DNA for the CDR3 is TGCGCCAGCAGCAGACTAGCGGGGGGGCCAGATACGCAGTATTTT.

The V call is TRBV2, the J call TRBJ2-2; 8 nucleotides align to TRBD2. V lost 10 bases to trimming and J lost 4 bases; unmatched junction nucleotides: 8. The CDR3 contains 14 residues. CDR1 and CDR2 (germline): SNHLY, FYNNEI. CDR3 in amino acids: CATEGLGGTGELFF. The DNA for the CDR3 is TGTGCCACAGAGGGACTAGGAGGCACCGGGGAGCTGTTTTTT.

This clone has a single count. CDR3 coding DNA: TGTGCCAGCAGTTACGGAGGGTATGAAAAACTGTTTTTT. This codes for CASSYGGYEKLFF. This sequence joins TRBV6-2 or TRBV6-3 and TRBJ1-4; D is unresolved. V was cut by 2 bases and J by 6 bases, with 7 bases left in between. CDR1 and CDR2 (germline): MNHEY, SVGEGT. This CDR3 spans 13 amino acids.

This chain joins TRBV19 and TRBJ1-4; TRBD1 matches at 7 bases. CDR1 and CDR2 from the germline V gene are LNHDA and SQIVND (reference sequence). Trimming took 6 bases from V and 4 from J; bases not matched to a gene: 5. The length of the CDR3 is 14 residues. The CDR3 is CASSPGTDNEKLFF. The CDR3 DNA reads as TGTGCCAGTAGCCCCGGGACAGATAATGAAAAACTGTTTTTT.

V is TRBV11-2 and J is TRBJ2-3; 7 bases line up with TRBD1. From germline, CDR1 is SGHAT and CDR2 FQNNGV. The CDR3 is made up of 16 amino acids. The J segment lost 1 base and the V segment lost 6 bases, leaving 10 bases of the junction unmatched. Here the CDR3 reads CASRSSGGLGTDTQYF. CDR3 DNA sequence: TGTGCCAGCAGGTCCTCAGGGGGTCTCGGCACAGATACGCAGTATTTT.

This chain links TRBV7-6 with TRBJ2-1, with TRBD1 identical over 11 bases. The junction had 4 bases not matched to a gene; V was cut back by 3 bases and J by 9 bases. The CDR3 runs 14 residues. Germline-derived CDR1 and CDR2 are SGHVS and FNYEAQ. The CDR3 nucleotides are TGTGCCAGCAGCTTTGGGACAGGGGGGCTTGAGCAGTTCTTC. Protein: CASSFGTGGLEQFF.

Comments on this clone: A junction end diverges from the germline sequence, so it may reflect a read error. This chain uses TRBV11-2 with TRBJ2-1; the match to TRBD2 covers 12 bases. Germline V gene lookup returns CDR1 SGHAT and CDR2 FQNNGV. The CDR3 runs 12 residues. The DNA for the CDR3 is TGTGCCAGCAGCCTAGCGGGGGGGCCGTTGATCTTC. Protein product: CASSLAGGPLIF.

The chain carries TRBV19 and TRBJ2-3; D call uncertain. Trimming pared 5 bases from V and 3 bases from J, leaving 12 bases between. Germline V gene sequence: CDR1 LNHDA, CDR2 SQIVND (reference sequence). The CDR3 is 14 amino acids. The CDR3 protein is CASSQRPRTDTQYF. CDR3 nucleotide sequence: TGTGCCAGTAGTCAGAGGCCCCGAACAGATACGCAGTATTTT.

The genes are TRBV7-8 and TRBJ2-1; 10 nucleotides align to TRBD1. Unmatched junction bases numbered 6, after V lost 5 bases and J lost 5 bases. In germline, CDR1 is SGHVS, CDR2 FQNEAQ. This CDR3 has 15 amino acids. The CDR3 protein is CASSLRDRGHNEQFF. CDR3 nucleotide sequence: TGTGCCAGCAGCCTCCGGGACAGGGGCCACAATGAGCAGTTCTTC.

The chain recombines TRBV28 with TRBJ1-3, with D possibly being TRBD1 (6 bases). The germline V and J ends were trimmed by 6 bases and 2 bases, with 17 bases remaining between them. Per the germline V gene, CDR1 is MDHEN and CDR2 is SYDVKM. The CDR3 spans 16 residues. In nucleotides, the CDR3 is TGTGCCAGCAGCTCGCCGGGACAAAAAACTGGAAACACCATATATTTT. It translates to CASSSPGQKTGNTIYF. Looking up the rest from reference TRBV28 and TRBJ1-3 gives the full variable domain: DVKVTQSSRYLVKRTGEKVFLECVQDMDHENMFWYRQDPGLGLRLIYFSYDVKMKEKGDIPEGYSVSREKKERFSLILESASTNQTSMYLCASSSPGQKTGNTIYFGEGSWLTVV.

The chain has TRBV6-5 and TRBJ1-1; 7 nucleotides agree with TRBD1. V was pared by 6 bases and J by 5 bases, with 6 bases of the junction left unmatched. Germline V gene sequence: CDR1 MNHEY, CDR2 SVGAGI. This CDR3 spans 13 amino acids. In nucleotides, the CDR3 is TGTGCCAGCAGACTAGGGACAGCTACTGAAGCTTTCTTT. Translated: CASRLGTATEAFF.

J is TRBJ2-1 and V is TRBV7-3, with 9 bases lining up with TRBD1. The CDR3 runs to 15 residues. Germline lookup yields CDR1 SGHTA and CDR2 FQGTGA. The V segment lost 4 bases and the J segment 4 bases; nucleotides outside the gene matches: 5. In DNA, the CDR3 is TGTGCCAGCAGCTCGGGACAGGGCTTTTACAATGAGCAGTTCTTC. It encodes CASSSGQGFYNEQFF.

The V call is TRBV5-1, the J call TRBJ1-1, with TRBD1 matching 7 bases. The germline V gene has CDR1 SGHRS and CDR2 YFSETQ. V shed 4 bases and J 10 bases; nucleotides not matched to a gene: 10. This CDR3 contains 13 residues. The CDR3 is CASSRDRVGGAFF. CDR3 DNA: TGCGCCAGCAGCCGTGACAGGGTCGGAGGAGCTTTCTTT.

V is TRBV4-3 and J is TRBJ2-7, with 8 nucleotides matching TRBD1. The CDR3 totals 15 residues. Trimming took 4 bases from V and 1 from J; bases not matched to a gene: 6. Germline V gene sequence: CDR1 LGHNA, CDR2 YSLEER. CDR3 protein: CASSRGQVNSYEQYF. In nucleotides, the CDR3 is TGCGCCAGCAGCCGGGGACAGGTAAATTCCTACGAGCAGTACTTC.

V and J are TRBV7-2 and TRBJ2-7, with TRBD1 matching over 11 bases. Germline CDR1 reads SGHTA; CDR2 reads FQGNSA. CDR3 size: 15 residues. V was pared by 5 bases and J by 3 bases, with 6 bases of the junction left unmatched. The CDR3 region has the DNA TGTGCCAGCAGCCCCTCCGGGACAGGGGGCTACGAGCAGTACTTC. It specifies CASSPSGTGGYEQYF.

The chain carries TRBV5-4 and TRBJ2-3; 12 bases map to TRBD2. Trimming removed 3 bases from V and 2 bases from J; junction bases left unmatched: 4. CDR3 length: 16 residues. Germline V gene sequence: CDR1 SGHNT, CDR2 YYREEE (reference sequence). As DNA, the CDR3 is TGTGCCAGCAGCTCTCGACTAGCGGGAGACACAGATACGCAGTATTTT. Protein sequence: CASSSRLAGDTDTQYF.

J is TRBJ1-2 and V is TRBV30, with D unresolved. The germline V gene encodes CDR1 GTSNPN and CDR2 SVGIG (reference sequence). V lost 8 bases, J lost 9 bases, and 13 bases lay in between. This CDR3 has 10 amino acids. The CDR3 nucleotides read TGTGCCGAACTAAGGAGTCGCTACACCTTC. As protein: CAELRSRYTF.

The gene calls are TRBV4-1 and TRBJ2-5, with TRBD2 matching 8 bases. With 4 bases clipped from V and 0 bases from J, the junction kept 7 bases outside the gene matches. Germline CDR1 reads MGHRA; CDR2 reads YSYEKL. The CDR3 contains 16 residues. CDR3 nucleotide sequence: TGCGCCAGCAGCCCCCTGCGCGGGAGGTACCAAGAGACCCAGTACTTC. Protein product: CASSPLRGRYQETQYF.

The chain is built from TRBV10-2 and TRBJ2-1; D might be TRBD2 (6 bases). This CDR3 has 13 amino acids. Germline CDR1 is WSHSY and CDR2 is SAAADI. Trimming removed 6 bases from V and 4 bases from J, with 10 bases in between. The CDR3 DNA reads as TGCGCCAGCAGACAGACTAGATACAATGAGCAGTTCTTC. Its protein product is CASRQTRYNEQFF.

The chain has TRBV6-6 and TRBJ1-4; perhaps TRBD1 as D (5 bases). The CDR3 sequence is 14 residues long. Trimming stripped 6 bases from V and 4 bases from J, with 12 bases between. In germline, CDR1 is MNHNY, CDR2 SVGAGI (reference sequence). The CDR3 DNA is TGTGCCAGCAGGATGACAGTTCGTAATGAAAAACTGTTTTTT. Its protein product is CASRMTVRNEKLFF.

J is TRBJ2-5 and V is TRBV14; possibly TRBD1 for D (6 bases). Trimming left V 5 bases short and J 1 base short, with 14 bases between. Germline lookup yields CDR1 SGHDN and CDR2 FVKESK. This CDR3 has 15 residues. CDR3 nucleotides: TGTGCCAGCAGCGGACAGTTGGCCGCCCAAGAGACCCAGTACTTC. It encodes CASSGQLAAQETQYF.